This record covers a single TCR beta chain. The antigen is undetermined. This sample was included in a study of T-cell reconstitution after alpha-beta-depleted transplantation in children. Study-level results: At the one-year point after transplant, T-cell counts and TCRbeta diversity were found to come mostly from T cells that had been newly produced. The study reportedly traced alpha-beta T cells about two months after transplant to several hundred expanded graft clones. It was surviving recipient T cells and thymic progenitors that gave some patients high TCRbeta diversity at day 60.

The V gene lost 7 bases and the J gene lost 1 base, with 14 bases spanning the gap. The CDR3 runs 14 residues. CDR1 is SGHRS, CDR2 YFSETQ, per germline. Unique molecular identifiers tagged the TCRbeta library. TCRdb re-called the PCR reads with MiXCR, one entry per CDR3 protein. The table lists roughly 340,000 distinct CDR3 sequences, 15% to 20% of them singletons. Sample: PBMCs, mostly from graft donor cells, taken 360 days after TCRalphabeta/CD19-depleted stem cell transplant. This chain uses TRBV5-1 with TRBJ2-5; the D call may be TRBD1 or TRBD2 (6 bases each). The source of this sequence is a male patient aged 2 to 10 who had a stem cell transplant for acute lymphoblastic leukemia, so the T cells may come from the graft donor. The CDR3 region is CASGPGGGQETQYF. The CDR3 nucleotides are TGCGCCAGCGGCCCAGGAGGGGGCCAAGAGACCCAGTACTTC.